This T cell receptor (beta chain) was recorded in a study of breast tumors, draining lymph nodes, adjacent tissues. V gave up 10 bases and J gave up 0 bases, with 13 bases separating them. The CDR3 runs 14 residues. TCRdb reanalysed the multiplex PCR reads using MiXCR and keeps one entry per CDR3 protein. This table has tens of thousands of distinct CDR3 sequences, approximately 30% appearing once. Samples came from axillary lymph nodes draining the breast cancer. This sequence was found in a female donor with breast cancer. Some clones in this sample may be carry-over from other donors' samples. Source material: axillary lymph node tissue. This sequence joins TRBV12-3 or TRBV12-4 and TRBJ2-1; tentatively, D is TRBD2 (6 bases). The CDR3 nucleotides read TGTGCCATCAAAGCGGGCCCCTCCTACAATGAGCAGTTCTTC. Encoded protein: CAIKAGPSYNEQFF.